This paragraph reports one T cell receptor (beta chain). These data come from a study of blood T cell repertoires in COVID-19. Sequencing used immunoSEQ multiplex PCR; TCRdb keeps in-frame clones, though not all of them. The table includes about 75,000 clones, 88% detected once. Germline CDR1 and CDR2: MDHEN and SYDVKM. The CDR3 length is 20 residues. The germline V and J ends were trimmed by 3 bases and 7 bases, with 31 bases remaining between them. Sequenced material: peripheral blood. The origin of this receptor is a human donor in a cohort sampled during active COVID-19. This sequence joins TRBV28 and TRBJ2-1, with D tentatively TRBD2 (13 bases). The CDR3 protein is CASSFRDRGRLAGGGNEQFF. The CDR3 coding sequence is TGTGCCAGCAGTTTTCGGGACAGGGGGCGACTAGCGGGAGGAGGGAATGAGCAGTTCTTC.